This T cell receptor beta chain derives from a study of blood T cell repertoires in COVID-19. Study summary: Some COVID-19 samples were acute and others convalescent; all came from the United States, Italy and Spain. From T cells, B-cell-depleted T cells, or PBMCs came the material, which was cDNA or gDNA.

V dropped 0 bases and J dropped 7 bases, with 16 bases sitting between them. Germline CDR1 is PRHDT and CDR2 is FYEKMQ (reference sequence). CDR3 size: 15 residues. Per the original data handling: Using reference gene primer amplification, nucleated cell counts were estimated. Libraries were prepared by immunoSEQ multiplex PCR; TCRdb keeps only in-frame clonotypes and omits some of them. That table is the source of V, J and clone size, and D and trimming were worked out from the DNA. The table lists approximately 260,000 clones, around four fifths of them singletons. The origin of this receptor is a man in his fifties or sixties who had recovered from COVID-19. The chain couples TRBV13 to TRBJ2-7; maybe TRBD1 (6 bases). Sequencing was performed on peripheral blood. The DNA of the CDR3 is TGTGCCAGCAGCTTAGGCGTACAGGGATCGAGGGAGCAGTACTTC. Encoded protein: CASSLGVQGSREQYF.